The T cell receptor beta chain described here comes from a study of regulatory T cells. Whole-study results and caveats: Regulatory T cells showed the strongest V-J pair restriction and V/J gene skewing among patient repertoires. Control CD8+ cells showed a nonsignificant trend toward higher Shannon entropy than patient CD8+ cells.

A word on this clone: Its specificity is unknown.

Amplification used 52 TRBV primers and 13 TRBJ primers. Data came from immunoSEQ multiplex PCR; TCRdb stores just in-frame clones and leaves some out. The table includes about 20,000 clones, more than 85% detected once. The sequence came from a child younger than 10 with CD3G deficiency. Sample: CD8+ T cells sorted from blood.

Here the CDR3 reads CASSVGAGPSYEQYF. The CDR3 nucleotides read TGTGCCAGCAGTGTCGGGGCAGGACCATCCTACGAGCAGTACTTC. The rearrangement links TRBV6-1 to TRBJ2-7, with D perhaps matching TRBD1 or TRBD2 (5 bases each). There are 15 residues in the CDR3. Germline V CDR1 and CDR2: MNHNS, SASEGT. Trimming took 4 bases from V and 1 from J, leaving 14 bases between them.